One and the same sample provided the 20 T cell receptor beta chains below, sequenced in a study of blood T cell repertoires in COVID-19. TCRdb's table, derived via immunoSEQ multiplex PCR, lists solely in-frame clones and lacks some. The data contain around 500,000 clones, roughly nine tenths of them singletons. Source material: PBMCs or T cells enriched from blood (not recorded which). All receptors come from a woman aged 60-75 years who had recovered from COVID-19.

V gene TRBV7-2 combines with J gene TRBJ1-4; D is undetermined. The CDR3 spans 14 residues. V gave up 6 bases and J gave up 6 bases, with 14 bases separating them. Germline V CDR1 and CDR2: SGHTA, FQGNSA. The CDR3 sequence: CASRALEGYEKLFF. CDR3 nucleotide sequence: TGTGCCAGCAGGGCTCTTGAGGGCTATGAAAAACTGTTTTTT.

V gene TRBV5-1 combines with J gene TRBJ1-2; D is unclear. The V gene's germline CDR1 is SGHRS and CDR2 YFSETQ. The CDR3 totals 13 residues. V was clipped by 4 bases and J by 5 bases, with 12 bases between them. The CDR3 region is CASSLGYRYGYTF. The DNA of the CDR3 is TGCGCCAGCAGCCTGGGCTACCGTTATGGCTACACCTTC.

The chain joins TRBV9 to TRBJ2-3; D ambiguous. The germline V gene encodes CDR1 SGDLS and CDR2 YYNGEE. Trimming left V 3 bases short and J 1 base short, with 15 bases between. This CDR3 has 16 amino acids. The CDR3 nucleotides are TGTGCCAGCAGCGCTGCCGGGTCCCCGCGCACAGATACGCAGTATTTT. This translates into CASSAAGSPRTDTQYF.

The rearrangement uses TRBV19 and TRBJ1-1; a weak D match, TRBD1 (5 bases). The germline V gene encodes CDR1 LNHDA and CDR2 SQIVND (reference sequence). The CDR3 extends over 16 amino acids. Trimming left V 4 bases short and J 1 base short, with 16 bases between. CDR3: CASSKSGDSANTEAFF. The CDR3 DNA reads as TGTGCCAGTAGTAAATCGGGGGATTCGGCGAACACTGAAGCTTTCTTT.

The chain is built from TRBV28 and TRBJ1-4, with D tentatively TRBD1 (5 bases). Per germline, CDR1 MDHEN and CDR2 SYDVKM. This CDR3 region has 17 residues. The ends were cut back, 3 bases at V and 0 bases at J, with 14 bases in the middle. CDR3 nucleotide sequence: TGTGCCAGCAGTTTTCCCCTGGAGGGACCAACTAATGAAAAACTGTTTTTT. The encoded protein is CASSFPLEGPTNEKLFF.

In its sample, this clone was seen a few times. This chain uses TRBV3-1 (or the pseudogene TRBV3-2) with TRBJ1-2; D call uncertain. CDR3 length: 15 amino acids. CDR1 and CDR2 from the germline V gene are LGHDT and YNNKEL (reference sequence). Trimming left V 0 bases short and J 2 bases short, with 10 bases between. The CDR3 DNA reads TGTGCCAGCAGCCAAGATAACGTGGGCAACTATGGCTACACCTTC. It specifies CASSQDNVGNYGYTF.

This clone was seen a handful of times. The chain links TRBV6-1 to TRBJ1-3; D may be TRBD1 (6 bases). Germline CDR1 reads MNHNS; CDR2 reads SASEGT. This CDR3 has 15 amino acids. V lost 3 bases to trimming and J lost 3 bases, with 12 bases between them. In DNA, the CDR3 is TGTGCCAGCAGTGAGCAGTCAGGGGTTGGAAACACCATATATTTT. Translation gives CASSEQSGVGNTIYF.

The CDR3 is CASSQWTGEKLFF. The CDR3 DNA is TGCGCCAGCAGCCAATGGACAGGGGAAAAACTGTTTTTT. The rearrangement links TRBV4-1 to TRBJ1-4; the match to TRBD1 covers 8 bases. Germline V lookup: CDR1 MGHRA, CDR2 YSYEKL. Unmatched junction bases numbered 1, after V lost 2 bases and J lost 8 bases. This CDR3 comprises 13 residues.

The chain has TRBV27 and TRBJ2-7; D may be TRBD1 (6 bases). The CDR3 sequence is 14 residues long. Germline lookup yields CDR1 MNHEY and CDR2 SMNVEV (reference sequence). Trimming took 3 bases from V and 6 from J, leaving 15 bases between them. The CDR3 spells CASSLGQGYVEQYF. The DNA for the CDR3 is TGTGCCAGCAGTTTGGGGCAGGGGTACGTCGAGCAGTACTTC.

The chain is built from TRBV19 and TRBJ2-1, with D perhaps TRBD1 (5 bases). There are 16 residues in the CDR3. Germline-derived CDR1 and CDR2 are LNHDA and SQIVND (reference sequence). Trimming pared 1 base from V and 1 base from J, leaving 11 bases between. The CDR3 DNA sequence: TGTGCCAGTAGTATAGGAAGGGGCCTGTCCTACAATGAGCAGTTCTTC. It specifies CASSIGRGLSYNEQFF.

The V gene is TRBV5-1, the J gene TRBJ1-2; TRBD1 aligns across 10 bases. The V gene end was trimmed by 4 bases and the J gene end by 1 base; junction bases not matched to a gene: 7. The CDR3 sequence is 16 residues long. Germline CDR1 is SGHRS and CDR2 is YFSETQ. DNA of the CDR3: TGCGCCAGCAGCCAGAGACAGGGGGCAGATAACTATGGCTACACCTTC. Its protein product is CASSQRQGADNYGYTF. Based on the CDR3 plus reference TRBV5-1 and TRBJ1-2, the full variable domain is KAGVTQTPRYLIKTRGQQVTLSCSPISGHRSVSWYQQTPGQGLQFLFEYFSETQRNKGNFPGRFSGRQFSNSRSEMNVSTLELGDSALYLCASSQRQGADNYGYTFGSGTRLTVV.

The chain carries TRBV7-2 and TRBJ1-5; D remains ambiguous. V was trimmed by 1 base and J by 7 bases, leaving 8 bases between them. The CDR3 loop spans 13 amino acids. CDR1 SGHTA and CDR2 FQGNSA come from the germline V gene. The CDR3 loop reads CASSLGIQQPQHF. CDR3 nucleotide sequence: TGTGCCAGCAGCTTAGGGATACAGCAGCCCCAGCATTTT. The complete variable domain, with remaining parts taken from reference TRBV7-2 and TRBJ1-5, reads GAGVSQSPSNKVTEKGKDVELRCDPISGHTALYWYRQSLGQGLEFLIYFQGNSAPDKSGLPSDRFSAERTGGSVSTLTIQRTQQEDSAVYLCASSLGIQQPQHFGDGTRLSIL.

The chain has TRBV5-6 and TRBJ2-2; 8 bases fit TRBD1. The length of the CDR3 is 14 residues. CDR1 is SGHDT, CDR2 YYEEEE, per germline. After removal of 5 bases from V and 4 bases from J, the junction contained 4 bases not matched to a gene. The CDR3 protein is CASRYRGATGELFF. CDR3 in DNA: TGTGCCAGCAGGTACAGGGGGGCCACCGGGGAGCTGTTTTTT.

This chain links TRBV4-1 with TRBJ1-6, with 9 nucleotides matching TRBD1. V gave up 2 bases and J gave up 5 bases; unmatched junction bases: 4. The length of the CDR3 is 16 residues. CDR1 is MGHRA, CDR2 YSYEKL, per germline. The CDR3 reads CASSQSTGGNNSPLHF. CDR3 DNA sequence: TGCGCCAGCAGCCAATCTACAGGGGGCAATAATTCACCCCTCCACTTT.

The chain joins TRBV5-1 to TRBJ2-1, with 13 bases aligning to TRBD2. With 1 base clipped from V and 8 bases from J, the junction kept 6 bases outside the gene matches. This CDR3 has 16 amino acids. CDR1 and CDR2 from the germline V gene are SGHRS and YFSETQ. For the CDR3, the DNA is TGCGCCAGCAGCTTGCCCGGGACTAGCGGGGCGGATGAGCAGTTCTTC. Amino acids: CASSLPGTSGADEQFF.

The genes are TRBV11-2 and TRBJ2-7, with D possibly TRBD2 on 6 matching bases. This CDR3 comprises 15 residues. Trimming removed 5 bases from V and 4 bases from J, with 18 bases in between. In germline, CDR1 is SGHAT, CDR2 FQNNGV. The DNA of the CDR3 is TGTGCCAGCAGCCCGCCGACTAGGAGTGTTTACGAGCAGTACTTC. It specifies CASSPPTRSVYEQYF. The full variable domain, completed using reference TRBV11-2 and TRBJ2-7, is EAGVAQSPRYKIIEKRQSVAFWCNPISGHATLYWYQQILGQGPKLLIQFQNNGVVDDSQLPKDRFSAERLKGVDSTLKIQPAKLEDSAVYLCASSPPTRSVYEQYFGPGTRLTVT.

The V call is TRBV6-6, the J call TRBJ1-2, with D possibly being TRBD1 (6 bases). Germline lookup yields CDR1 MNHNY and CDR2 SVGAGI (reference sequence). V dropped 2 bases and J dropped 0 bases, with 10 bases sitting between them. The CDR3 loop spans 15 amino acids. The CDR3 loop reads CASSYMGQPNYGYTF. The CDR3 DNA reads as TGTGCCAGCAGTTACATGGGACAACCTAACTATGGCTACACCTTC.

CDR3 sequence: CASSYRRTGGSGANVLTF. The DNA of the CDR3 is TGTGCCAGCAGTTATCGAAGGACAGGGGGCTCCGGGGCCAACGTCCTGACTTTC. V gene TRBV6-2 or TRBV6-3 combines with J gene TRBJ2-6, with TRBD1 matching over 11 bases. The V segment lost 3 bases and the J segment 4 bases; nucleotides outside the gene matches: 8. The germline V gene encodes CDR1 MNHEY and CDR2 SVGEGT. The CDR3 covers 18 residues.

The chain links TRBV23-1 to TRBJ1-2; D gene ambiguous. TRBV23-1 falls under the ORF class, with uncertain function. The V gene lost 0 bases and the J gene lost 4 bases, with 12 bases spanning the gap. The CDR3 totals 15 residues. As DNA, the CDR3 is TGCGCCAGCAGTCAATCCCACAGTGTTCGCTATGGCTACACCTTC. It encodes CASSQSHSVRYGYTF.

This clone occurred a few times. V gene TRBV2 combines with J gene TRBJ1-1; D gene uncertain. The CDR3 is 14 amino acids. Between the trimmed V and J ends, which lost 7 bases and 0 bases, there was a span of 12 bases. The germline gives CDR1 SNHLY, CDR2 FYNNEI. Here the CDR3 reads CASNGRPMNTEAFF. In nucleotides, the CDR3 is TGTGCCAGCAACGGGAGGCCCATGAACACTGAAGCTTTCTTT.